Here is one T cell receptor (beta chain) with its context. Its antigen is currently unknown. This sample stems from a study of graft-versus-host responses after intestinal transplantation. Study in general: All recipients were given anti-thymocyte globulin induction, and tacrolimus and steroids were then administered for three to four years.

Sequencing used immunoSEQ multiplex PCR; TCRdb keeps in-frame clones, though not all of them. The data contain over 75,000 clones, approximately 90% of them singletons. Study-wide results and caveats: Graft-donor T cell macrochimerism in patients accompanied high graft-versus-host to host-versus-graft clonal ratios in allografts.

The sequence was collected from a human donor who was the organ donor for an intestinal transplant. Sequencing was performed on unstimulated CD8+ T cells sorted from spleen or lymph node cells, taken before transplant.

Here the CDR3 DNA reads TGTGCCAGCAGTTTCGCCGACAGCTATGGCTACACCTTC. Its translation is CASSFADSYGYTF. The chain uses TRBV7-9 and TRBJ1-2; D possibly corresponds to TRBD1 (5 bases). Germline CDR1 and CDR2: SEHNR and FQNEAQ (reference sequence). The CDR3 length is 13 residues. Trimming took 6 bases from V and 4 from J, leaving 12 bases between them.